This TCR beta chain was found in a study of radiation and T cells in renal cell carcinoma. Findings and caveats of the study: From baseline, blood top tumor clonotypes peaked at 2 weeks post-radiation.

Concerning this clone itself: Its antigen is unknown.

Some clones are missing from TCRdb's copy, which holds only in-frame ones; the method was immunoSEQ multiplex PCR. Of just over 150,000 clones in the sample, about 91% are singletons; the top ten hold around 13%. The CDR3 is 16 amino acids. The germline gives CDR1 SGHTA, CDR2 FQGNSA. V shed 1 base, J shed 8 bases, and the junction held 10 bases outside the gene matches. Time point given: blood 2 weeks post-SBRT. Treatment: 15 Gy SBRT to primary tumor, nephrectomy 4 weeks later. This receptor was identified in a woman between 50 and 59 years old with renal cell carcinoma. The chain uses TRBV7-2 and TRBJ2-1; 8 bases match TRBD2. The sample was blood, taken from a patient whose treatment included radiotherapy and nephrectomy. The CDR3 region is CASSLDGDSGVDEQFF. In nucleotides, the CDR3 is TGTGCCAGCAGCTTAGATGGGGATAGCGGGGTGGATGAGCAGTTCTTC.